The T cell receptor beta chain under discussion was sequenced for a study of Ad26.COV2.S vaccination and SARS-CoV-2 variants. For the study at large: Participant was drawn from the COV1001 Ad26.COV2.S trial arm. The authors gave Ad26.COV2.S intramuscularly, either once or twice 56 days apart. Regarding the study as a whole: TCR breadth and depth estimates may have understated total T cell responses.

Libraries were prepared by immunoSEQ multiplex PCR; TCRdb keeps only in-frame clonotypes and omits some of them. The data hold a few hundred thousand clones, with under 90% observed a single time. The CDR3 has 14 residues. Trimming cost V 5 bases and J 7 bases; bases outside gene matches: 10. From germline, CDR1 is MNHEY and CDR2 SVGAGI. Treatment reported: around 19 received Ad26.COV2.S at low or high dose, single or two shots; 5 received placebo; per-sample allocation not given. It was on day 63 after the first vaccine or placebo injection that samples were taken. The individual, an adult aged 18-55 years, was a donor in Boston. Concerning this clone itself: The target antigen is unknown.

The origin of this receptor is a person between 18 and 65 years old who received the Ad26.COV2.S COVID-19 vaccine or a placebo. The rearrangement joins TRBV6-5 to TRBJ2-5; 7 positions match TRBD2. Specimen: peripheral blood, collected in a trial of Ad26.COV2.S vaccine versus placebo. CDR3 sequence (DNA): TGTGCCAGCAGTACCCCGGGACTAAGGACGACCCAGTACTTC. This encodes CASSTPGLRTTQYF.